The clone carrying this T cell receptor beta chain was seen only a few times. Germline V gene sequence: CDR1 KGHSH, CDR2 LQKENI. Unmatched junction bases numbered 9, after V lost 3 bases and J lost 7 bases. CDR3 size: 17 residues. This sample is part of a study of blood T cell repertoires in COVID-19. About the research overall: Samples taken during acute and convalescent COVID-19 were collected in the United States, Italy and Spain.

In the original workflow: Cell counts per sample came from amplifying reference gene primers. Using immunoSEQ multiplex PCR, the repertoire was profiled, and TCRdb retains in-frame clones only, with some absent. V and J calls and clone size follow that table, whereas D and trimming were derived from the DNA. In the table there are about 47,000 clones, roughly 82% of which are singletons. The source is a woman aged 60-75 years with acute or convalescent COVID-19. The genes are TRBV18 and TRBJ1-4; 12 bases fit TRBD1. The source material was peripheral blood. CDR3 coding DNA: TGTGCCAGCTCACCCCCGGGACAGGGGGCGCGGGGTGAAAAACTGTTTTTT. This gives the protein CASSPPGQGARGEKLFF.